The sequence of this T cell receptor (beta chain) was determined in a study of CD8+ T cells in alopecia areata. cDNA prepared by RNA extraction and subsequent reverse transcription served as the template for sequencing. Libraries were prepared by immunoSEQ multiplex PCR; TCRdb keeps only in-frame clonotypes and omits some of them. Here the sample spans some 19,000 clones, over 50% being singletons. Treatment reported: oral pan-JAK inhibitor, 5-10 mg twice daily. Lesional scalp punch biopsies and peripheral blood came from alopecia areata patients. Specimen: skin, collected at week 4, from a patient treated with tofacitinib. The clonotype comes from a human donor with alopecia areata.

Here the CDR3 DNA reads TGTGCCAGCAGAGAGGGAGACTCCACAGATACGCAGTATTTT. Translation: CASREGDSTDTQYF. The chain carries TRBV6-1 and TRBJ2-3, with D possibly matching TRBD2 (5 bases). The CDR3 runs 14 residues. Germline V lookup: CDR1 MNHNS, CDR2 SASEGT. With 6 bases removed from V and 2 bases from J, the gap between germline ends came to 12 bases.